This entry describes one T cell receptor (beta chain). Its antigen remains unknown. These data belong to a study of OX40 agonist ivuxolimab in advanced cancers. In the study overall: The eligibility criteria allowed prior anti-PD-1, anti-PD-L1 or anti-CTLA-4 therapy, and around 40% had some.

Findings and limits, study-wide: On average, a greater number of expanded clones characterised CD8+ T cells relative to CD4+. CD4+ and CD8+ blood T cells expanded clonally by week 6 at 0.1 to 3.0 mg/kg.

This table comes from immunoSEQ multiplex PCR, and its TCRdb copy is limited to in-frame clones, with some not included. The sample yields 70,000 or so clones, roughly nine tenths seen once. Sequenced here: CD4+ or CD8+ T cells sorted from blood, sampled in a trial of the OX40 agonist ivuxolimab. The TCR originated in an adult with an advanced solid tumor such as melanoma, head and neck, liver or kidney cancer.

In DNA form, the CDR3 reads TGTGCCAGCAGCAGACAGGGAGGTACCTACGAGCAGTACTTC. This sequence encodes CASSRQGGTYEQYF. The chain joins TRBV7-2 to TRBJ2-7, with a tentative D call TRBD1 (7 bases). The germline V gene encodes CDR1 SGHTA and CDR2 FQGNSA. The CDR3 has 14 amino acids. Trimming shortened V by 5 bases and J by 2 bases, and 13 bases separated the two germline ends. Combining the CDR3 with reference TRBV7-2 and TRBJ2-7 gives the whole variable domain GAGVSQSPSNKVTEKGKDVELRCDPISGHTALYWYRQSLGQGLEFLIYFQGNSAPDKSGLPSDRFSAERTGGSVSTLTIQRTQQEDSAVYLCASSRQGGTYEQYFGPGTRLTVT.